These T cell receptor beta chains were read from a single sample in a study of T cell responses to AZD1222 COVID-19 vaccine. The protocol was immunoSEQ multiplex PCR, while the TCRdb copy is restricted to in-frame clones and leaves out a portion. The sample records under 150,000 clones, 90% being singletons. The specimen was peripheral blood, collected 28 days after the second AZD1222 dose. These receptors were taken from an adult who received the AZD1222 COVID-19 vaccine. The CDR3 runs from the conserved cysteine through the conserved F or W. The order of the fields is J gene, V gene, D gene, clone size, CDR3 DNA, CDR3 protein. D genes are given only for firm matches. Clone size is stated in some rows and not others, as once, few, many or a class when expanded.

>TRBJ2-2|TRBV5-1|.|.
TGCGCCAGCAGCTTGCCCCTGGACGCCACCGGGGAGCTGTTTTTT
CASSLPLDATGELFF
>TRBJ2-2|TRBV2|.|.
TGTGCCAGCAGTGAAGCAGGCAGGGTTTATCGGGCCGGGGAGCTGTTTTTT
CASSEAGRVYRAGELFF
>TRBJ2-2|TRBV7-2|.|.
TGTGCCAGCAGTTCAGGTGGGGTATCCACCGGGGAGCTGTTTTTT
CASSSGGVSTGELFF
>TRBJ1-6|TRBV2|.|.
TGTGCCTCCCAACCGAACGGAGTTGCCGAACCCCTCCACTTT
CASQPNGVAEPLHF
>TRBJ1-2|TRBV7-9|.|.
TGTGCCAGCAGCTCCGCGGGGGGGCTCGGTGGCTACACCTTC
CASSSAGGLGGYTF
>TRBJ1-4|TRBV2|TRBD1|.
TGTGCCAGCAACCTGGGACAGAATGAAAAACTGTTTTTT
CASNLGQNEKLFF
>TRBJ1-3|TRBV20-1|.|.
TGCAGTGCTAGTTATCAACGGGTACCCCACATCTCTGGAAACACCATATATTTT
CSASYQRVPHISGNTIYF
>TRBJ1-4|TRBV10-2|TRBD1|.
TGCGCCAGCAGTCCCGGACAGGGGGAAAAACTGTTTTTT
CASSPGQGEKLFF
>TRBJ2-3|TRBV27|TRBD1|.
TGTGCCAGCAGTTTATCAGGGGACAGGGTAGATACGCAGTATTTT
CASSLSGDRVDTQYF
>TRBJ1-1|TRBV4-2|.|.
TGTGCCAGCAGCCAAGATTCTGGGAACACTGAAGCTTTCTTT
CASSQDSGNTEAFF
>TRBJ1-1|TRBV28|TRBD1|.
TGTGCCAGCACTCCAGACAGGGTGAACACTGAAGCTTTCTTT
CASTPDRVNTEAFF
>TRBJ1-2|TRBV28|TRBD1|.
TGTGCCAGCAGTTTACCCGGGACAGGGTCGGGTGGCTACACCTTC
CASSLPGTGSGGYTF
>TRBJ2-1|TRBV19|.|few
TGTGCCAGTAGTAAAAACACGAATGAGCAGTTCTTC
CASSKNTNEQFF
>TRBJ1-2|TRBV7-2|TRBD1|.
TGTGCCAGCAGCCTAGGGACAGGGGATTGGGGCGGCTACACCTTC
CASSLGTGDWGGYTF
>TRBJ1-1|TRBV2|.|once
TGTGCCAGCAGTGAAGGTGGTGCGCCCCCCCGGGACACTGAAGCTTTCTTT
CASSEGGAPPRDTEAFF
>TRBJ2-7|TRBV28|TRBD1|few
TGTGCCAGCAGTTTACGGCCGGGACAGGGGAACGAGCAGTACTTC
CASSLRPGQGNEQYF
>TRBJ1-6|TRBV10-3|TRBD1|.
TGTGCCATCAGTGACAGGGGGTCCGCCTATAATTCACCCCTCCACTTT
CAISDRGSAYNSPLHF
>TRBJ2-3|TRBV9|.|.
TGTGCCAGCAGCCAGGCAGGGGATACGCAGTATTTT
CASSQAGDTQYF
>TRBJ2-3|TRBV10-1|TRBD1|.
TGCGCCAGCAGCGAGGGACAGGGGGCAAATACGCAGTATTTT
CASSEGQGANTQYF
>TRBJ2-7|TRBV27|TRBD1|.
TGTGCCAGCAGAGACAGGGGAAACTACGAGCAGTACTTC
CASRDRGNYEQYF
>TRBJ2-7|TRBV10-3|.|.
TGTGCCATCTCCCGGGCCCCGGAAGGCTACGAGCAGTACTTC
CAISRAPEGYEQYF
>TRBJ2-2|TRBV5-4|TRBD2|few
TGTGCCAGCAGCAGGGGACTAGCGGGATCCGGGGAGCTGTTTTTT
CASSRGLAGSGELFF
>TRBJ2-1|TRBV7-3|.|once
TGTGCCAGCAGCCCTCGAGGGCTCTACAATGAGCAGTTCTTC
CASSPRGLYNEQFF
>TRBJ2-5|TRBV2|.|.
TGTGCCAGCACCTCGCTCTCGGAGACCCAGTACTTC
CASTSLSETQYF
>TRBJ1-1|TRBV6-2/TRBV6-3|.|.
TGTGCCAGCAGTTCCACGCGGTCAGACGCTTTCTTT
CASSSTRSDAFF
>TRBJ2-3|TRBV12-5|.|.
TGTGCTAGTGCCTTCGGAGATACGCAGTATTTT
CASAFGDTQYF
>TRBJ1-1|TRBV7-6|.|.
TGTGCCAGCAGCTTAGGATGGGGGGATGAAGCTTTCTTT
CASSLGWGDEAFF